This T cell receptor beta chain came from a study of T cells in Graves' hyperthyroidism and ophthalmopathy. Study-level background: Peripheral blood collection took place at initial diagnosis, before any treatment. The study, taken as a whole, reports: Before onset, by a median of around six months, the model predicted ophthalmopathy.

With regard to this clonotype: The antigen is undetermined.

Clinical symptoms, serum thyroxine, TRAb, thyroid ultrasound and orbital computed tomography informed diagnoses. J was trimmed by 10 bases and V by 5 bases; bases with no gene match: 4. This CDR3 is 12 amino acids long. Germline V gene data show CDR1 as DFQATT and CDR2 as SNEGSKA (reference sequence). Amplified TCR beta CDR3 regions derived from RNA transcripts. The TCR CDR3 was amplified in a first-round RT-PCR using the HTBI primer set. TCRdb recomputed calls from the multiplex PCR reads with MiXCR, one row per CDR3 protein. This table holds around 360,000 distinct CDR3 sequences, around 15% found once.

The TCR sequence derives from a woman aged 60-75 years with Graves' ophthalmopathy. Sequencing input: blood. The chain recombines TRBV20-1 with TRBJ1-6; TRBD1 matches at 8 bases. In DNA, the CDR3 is TGCAGTGCTGCAGGGGGCGACTCACCCCTCCACTTT. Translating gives CSAAGGDSPLHF.